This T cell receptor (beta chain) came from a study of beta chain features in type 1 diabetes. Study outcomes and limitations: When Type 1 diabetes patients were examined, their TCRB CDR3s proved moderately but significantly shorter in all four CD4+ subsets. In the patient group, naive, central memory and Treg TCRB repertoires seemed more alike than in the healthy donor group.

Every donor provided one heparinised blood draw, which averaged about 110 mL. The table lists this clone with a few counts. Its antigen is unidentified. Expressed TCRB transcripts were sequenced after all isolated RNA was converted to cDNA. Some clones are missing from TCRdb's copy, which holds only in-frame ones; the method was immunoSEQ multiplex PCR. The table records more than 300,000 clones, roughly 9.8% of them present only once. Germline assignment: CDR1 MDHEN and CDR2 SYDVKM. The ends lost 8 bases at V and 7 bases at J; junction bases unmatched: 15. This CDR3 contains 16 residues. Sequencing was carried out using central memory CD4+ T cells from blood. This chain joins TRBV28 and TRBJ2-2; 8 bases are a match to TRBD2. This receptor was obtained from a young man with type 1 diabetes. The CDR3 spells CASVSASGGANGELFF. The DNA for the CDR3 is TGTGCCAGCGTGTCCGCCTCCGGGGGGGCGAACGGGGAGCTGTTTTTT.